Below are 20 T cell receptor beta chains sequenced from a single sample in a study of follicular helper T cells after annual influenza vaccination. Described time point: 2015-2016 season, pre-vaccination. Here immunoSEQ multiplex PCR was the method, and the copy in TCRdb shows in-frame clones only, minus some. The table includes nearly 2,500 clones, around 83% detected once. Sequences were derived from CXCR5+ CD38- circulating T follicular helper cells from blood, sampled on the day of influenza vaccination. Subset defined: circulating Tfh, non-naive CD4+CXCR5+PD-1+ (ICOS+CD38+ or ICOS-CD38-). These receptors were collected from an adult who received the influenza vaccine.

The chain uses TRBV5-8 and TRBJ1-6; D is unresolved. V lost 1 base and J 9 bases, leaving 14 bases between the germline ends. Germline V lookup: CDR1 SGHTS, CDR2 YDEGEE. This CDR3 region has 15 residues. The CDR3 coding sequence is TGTGCCAGCAGCTTGTTAGACCCTGGCCTTTCACCCCTCCACTTT. The encoded protein is CASSLLDPGLSPLHF.

The rearrangement uses TRBV5-1 and TRBJ2-3; 8 positions match TRBD2. Germline V gives CDR1 SGHRS, CDR2 YFSETQ. The length of the CDR3 is 15 residues. J gave up 5 bases and V 2 bases, and 7 bases lay outside the gene matches. This CDR3 reads CASSLMREVGDTQYF. In DNA, the CDR3 is TGCGCCAGCAGCTTAATGCGGGAGGTAGGAGATACGCAGTATTTT.

The rearrangement uses TRBV19 and TRBJ2-7; 8 bases are a match to TRBD1. Germline CDR1 and CDR2: LNHDA and SQIVND (reference sequence). The CDR3 has 14 residues. V shed 5 bases and J 0 bases; nucleotides not matched to a gene: 3. The CDR3 nucleotides are TGTGCCAGTAGTCAAACAGGGGGCTCCTACGAGCAGTACTTC. It translates to CASSQTGGSYEQYF.

The genes are TRBV29-1 and TRBJ2-3, with 10 bases lining up with TRBD2. CDR1 and CDR2 from the germline V gene are SQVTM and ANQGSEA. With 8 bases clipped from V and 5 bases from J, the junction kept 4 bases outside the gene matches. The CDR3 is made up of 12 amino acids. The CDR3 nucleotides are TGCAGCCCCCGACTAGCGGGAGATACGCAGTATTTT. It codes for CSPRLAGDTQYF.

The rearrangement links TRBV25-1 to TRBJ2-5, with D hard to call. Deletions cut 3 bases from V and 5 bases from J, with 19 bases between. The CDR3 totals 16 residues. The germline V gene has CDR1 MGHDK and CDR2 SYGVNS. CDR3 nucleotides: TGTGCCAGCAGTGATCCCTCTCGGGCCACAGAGGAGACCCAGTACTTC. Translating it yields CASSDPSRATEETQYF.

A single count supports this clone. The chain uses TRBV5-6 and TRBJ2-1; D ambiguous. The CDR3 spans 10 residues. Germline V lookup: CDR1 SGHDT, CDR2 YYEEEE. The V and J ends lost 7 bases and 11 bases respectively, with 10 bases between them. CDR3 residues: CASPASKQFF. The CDR3 region has the DNA TGTGCCAGCCCCGCTAGTAAGCAGTTCTTC.

The CDR3 loop is CASSLRDYGYTF. The DNA for the CDR3 is TGTGCCAGCAGCTTAAGGGACTATGGCTACACCTTC. This rearrangement joins TRBV21-1 to TRBJ1-2. TRBV21-1 represents a pseudogene. The CDR3 is made up of 12 amino acids.

This sequence joins TRBV4-2 and TRBJ2-1; no firm D call. The CDR3 has 17 amino acids. Germline CDR1 and CDR2: LGHNA and YNFKEQ. V lost 3 bases to trimming and J lost 0 bases, with 15 bases between them. CDR3 nucleotide sequence: TGTGCCAGCAGCCAGGAGAGTGGACCCAGCTCCTACAATGAGCAGTTCTTC. The encoded protein is CASSQESGPSSYNEQFF.

The gene calls are TRBV7-9 and TRBJ2-1; D might be TRBD2 (6 bases). The germline CDR1 and CDR2 sequences are SEHNR and FQNEAQ (reference sequence). The V end lost 5 bases, the J end lost 5 bases, and 10 bases lay between the germline ends. This CDR3 region has 13 residues. The CDR3 nucleotides are TGTGCCAGCAGCCCAGGGAGGAACAATGAGCAGTTCTTC. Its translation: CASSPGRNNEQFF. The variable domain in full, with the rest retrieved from reference TRBV7-9 and TRBJ2-1, is DTGVSQNPRHKITKRGQNVTFRCDPISEHNRLYWYRQTLGQGPEFLTYFQNEAQLEKSRLLSDRFSAERPKGSFSTLEIQRTEQGDSAMYLCASSPGRNNEQFFGPGTRLTVL.

The V gene is TRBV30, the J gene TRBJ1-6, with TRBD1 as a possible D gene (5 bases). The CDR3 is 17 residues long. Germline-derived CDR1 and CDR2 are GTSNPN and SVGIG (reference sequence). The ends were cut back, 4 bases at V and 5 bases at J, with 21 bases in the middle. DNA of the CDR3: TGTGCCTGGAAAATGGGTTGGGGCAGCCTCGATAATTCACCCCTCCACTTT. Its translation is CAWKMGWGSLDNSPLHF.

DNA for the CDR3: TGTGCCAGCAGCCAAGCAGACCAGTCGTGGAATGAGCAGTTCTTC. Encoded protein: CASSQADQSWNEQFF. V and J are TRBV14 and TRBJ2-1; D is undetermined. Trimming cost V 1 base and J 7 bases, with 14 bases left between them. In germline, CDR1 is SGHDN, CDR2 FVKESK. The CDR3 runs 15 residues.

The chain joins TRBV6-5 to TRBJ2-1; 7 bases agree with TRBD1. CDR3 length: 13 amino acids. Germline CDR1 and CDR2: MNHEY and SVGAGI. The V gene end was trimmed by 4 bases and the J gene end by 4 bases; junction bases not matched to a gene: 1. DNA of the CDR3: TGTGCCAGCAGTTGGGGACAGTACAATGAGCAGTTCTTC. Protein sequence: CASSWGQYNEQFF.

The genes are TRBV6-5 and TRBJ2-6; D unresolved. The length of the CDR3 is 16 residues. Trimming took 0 bases from V and 2 from J, leaving 8 bases between them. Germline V CDR1 and CDR2: MNHEY, SVGAGI. The CDR3, as DNA: TGTGCCAGCAGTTACTCCCGGCTTACTGGGGCCAACGTCCTGACTTTC. Translation gives CASSYSRLTGANVLTF.

This clone was counted once. The chain is built from TRBV6-6 and TRBJ1-5; 10 nucleotides align to TRBD1. J gave up 4 bases and V 2 bases, and 5 bases lay outside the gene matches. Germline V gene data show CDR1 as MNHNY and CDR2 as SVGAGI (reference sequence). The CDR3 spans 16 residues. CDR3 protein: CASSYQGTGANQPQHF. The CDR3 DNA follows: TGTGCCAGCAGTTACCAAGGGACAGGGGCAAATCAGCCCCAGCATTTT.

V is TRBV5-5 and J is TRBJ1-5; maybe TRBD1 (5 bases). Germline V gene sequence: CDR1 SGHKS, CDR2 YYEKEE (reference sequence). The CDR3 sequence is 14 residues long. V dropped 0 bases and J dropped 5 bases, with 9 bases sitting between them. In DNA, the CDR3 is TGTGCCAGCAGCTTGGGTGGAGGGGATCAGCCCCAGCATTTT. As protein: CASSLGGGDQPQHF.

This clone was observed a few times. The chain has TRBV11-2 and TRBJ1-6; TRBD1 is a possible D gene (6 bases). The CDR3 contains 14 residues. Per germline, CDR1 SGHAT and CDR2 FQNNGV. Trimming took 5 bases from V and 6 from J, leaving 11 bases between them. The CDR3 loop reads CASSIQGTNSPLHF. CDR3 DNA: TGTGCCAGCAGCATACAGGGTACTAATTCACCCCTCCACTTT.

The V call is TRBV5-1, the J call TRBJ1-2; D unclear. V lost 0 bases and J 8 bases, leaving 11 bases between the germline ends. Germline CDR1 reads SGHRS; CDR2 reads YFSETQ. The CDR3 covers 13 residues. The CDR3 nucleotides are TGCGCCAGCAGCTTGGTTGGGGATGTGGGCTACACCTTC. Amino acids: CASSLVGDVGYTF.

This rearrangement joins TRBV15 to TRBJ2-7; D might be TRBD1 (5 bases). The CDR3 totals 17 residues. Trimming took 1 base from V and 2 from J, leaving 18 bases between them. Germline V gene sequence: CDR1 LNHNV, CDR2 YYDKDF (reference sequence). The CDR3 loop is CATSRVRGRGLAYEQYF. In DNA form, the CDR3 reads TGTGCCACCAGCAGAGTAAGGGGAAGGGGCCTGGCCTACGAGCAGTACTTC.

V usage is TRBV18 and J usage is TRBJ2-7; D unresolved. Trimming shortened V by 3 bases and J by 5 bases, and 11 bases separated the two germline ends. The CDR3 contains 13 residues. CDR1 and CDR2 from the germline V gene are KGHSH and LQKENI. The CDR3 sequence is CASSPGRVNEQYF. CDR3 nucleotides: TGTGCCAGCTCACCGGGTAGGGTAAACGAGCAGTACTTC.

The rearrangement uses TRBV7-3 and TRBJ2-1; D might be TRBD2 (5 bases). This CDR3 has 12 amino acids. CDR1 and CDR2 (germline): SGHTA, FQGTGA. Trimming removed 5 bases from V and 9 bases from J, with 11 bases in between. The CDR3 here is CASSREDGEQFF. Written as DNA, the CDR3 is TGTGCCAGCAGCCGGGAAGATGGTGAGCAGTTCTTC.